These 4 T cell receptor beta chains came from one sample sequenced in a study of T-cell memory formation after mild COVID-19. One entry per CDR3 protein results from TCRdb running MiXCR on the 5' RACE reads. In the table there are around 470,000 distinct CDR3 sequences, approximately 20% of which are singletons. Input material: PBMCs or a T cell subset sorted from them (not recorded which). The receptor set was obtained from an adult woman who had mild COVID-19 (a few samples of this study predate the infection). Cell type and time point are not known.

V usage is TRBV20-1 and J usage is TRBJ2-1; tentative D call: TRBD1 (5 bases). Germline V gene lookup returns CDR1 DFQATT and CDR2 SNEGSKA (reference sequence). The CDR3 is made up of 14 amino acids. Trimming pared 5 bases from V and 2 bases from J, leaving 13 bases between. The CDR3 loop reads CSAGVLGPYNEQFF. The CDR3 nucleotides read TGCAGTGCTGGGGTCCTGGGGCCCTACAATGAGCAGTTCTTC.

There are many counts of this clonotype. The chain recombines TRBV9 with TRBJ2-1; no firm D call. Trimming took 4 bases from V and 7 from J, leaving 21 bases between them. Germline loops: CDR1 SGDLS, CDR2 YYNGEE. This CDR3 has 16 amino acids. CDR3 sequence reads: CASSPSALVTGNEQFF. Here the CDR3 DNA reads TGTGCCAGCAGCCCATCGGCGCTAGTTACCGGAAATGAGCAGTTCTTC. Drawing the rest from reference TRBV9 and TRBJ2-1, the complete variable domain is DSGVTQTPKHLITATGQRVTLRCSPRSGDLSVYWYQQSLDQGLQFLIQYYNGEERAKGNILERFSAQQFPDLHSELNLSSLELGDSALYFCASSPSALVTGNEQFFGPGTRLTVL.

This chain joins TRBV6-2 or TRBV6-3 and TRBJ2-1; D gene unclear. Germline CDR1 and CDR2: MNHEY and SVGEGT. This CDR3 region has 15 residues. Trimming removed 8 bases from V and 0 bases from J, with 14 bases in between. This chain's CDR3 is CASRLGSSSYNEQFF. Here the CDR3 DNA reads TGTGCCAGCCGTTTAGGCAGTAGCTCCTACAATGAGCAGTTCTTC.

The chain has TRBV7-2 and TRBJ1-1; no clear D gene. The length of the CDR3 is 16 residues. The germline V gene has CDR1 SGHTA and CDR2 FQGNSA. V was trimmed by 5 bases and J by 1 base, leaving 17 bases between them. Written as DNA, the CDR3 is TGTGCCAGCAGCCTCCGACGGGGATTAAGGAACACTGAAGCTTTCTTT. Translated, it gives CASSLRRGLRNTEAFF.